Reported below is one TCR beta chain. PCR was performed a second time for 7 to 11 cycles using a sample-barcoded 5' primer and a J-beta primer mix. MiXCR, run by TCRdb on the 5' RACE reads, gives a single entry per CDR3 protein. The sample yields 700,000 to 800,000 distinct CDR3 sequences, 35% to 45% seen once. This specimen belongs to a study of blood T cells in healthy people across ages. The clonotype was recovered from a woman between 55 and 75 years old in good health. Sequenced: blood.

The CDR3 region has the DNA TGCAGTGCTAAAAGATTAGGGGACAGGGGTGGAGAGACCCAGTACTTC. Its translation is CSAKRLGDRGGETQYF. The chain is built from TRBV20-1 and TRBJ2-5; 10 nucleotides line up with TRBD1. V lost 4 bases to trimming and J lost 4 bases; unmatched junction nucleotides: 12. This CDR3 contains 16 residues. CDR1 is DFQATT, CDR2 SNEGSKA, per germline (reference sequence).